This T cell receptor (beta chain) was sequenced in a study of blood T cell repertoires in COVID-19 (dated by TCRdb to 2019 to 2021). The study in broad terms: Samples covering the acute and convalescent phases of COVID-19 were provided by collaborators in the United States, Italy and Spain. The samples were drawn from the first 160 participants of the ongoing ImmuneRACE study and from 950 to 1,500 subjects provided by 6 global collaborators. Where available, HLA class I and class II types were obtained from metadata supplied by the sample provider rather than from assay-based typing. Deeply sampled blood TCRbeta repertoires from subjects exposed to, actively infected with, or recovered from COVID-19 were included in the dataset. The repertoires were made available in a free public database intended to serve as a resource for research on the immune response to SARS-CoV-2. A de-identified subject ID, COVID-19 status, age in years and sex were almost always included in the sample metadata. The material from the prospective study consisted of cDNA or gDNA derived from T cells, B-cell-depleted T cells, or PBMCs. What the work shows at the level of the full study, not this receptor alone: Clinical and demographic metadata were provided uncurated, with the amount varying by source and participant.

Taken from the germline V gene (reference sequence), the CDR1 and CDR2 loops are SEHNR and FQNEAQ. Spanning cysteine to phenylalanine, the CDR3 consists of 16 amino acids. The sequence is cut down to CDR3 DNA, 48 bases in frame from base 1. For this chain, trimming is 3 bases at the V end and 5 bases at the J end, and the number of junction bases without a gene match is 7. A second Seattle source provided samples from volunteer blood donors who had recovered from COVID-19. Whole blood was collected in K2EDTA tubes by collaborating institutions according to the institutions' own protocols. Collaborator samples were shipped for TCRbeta analysis as frozen whole blood, isolated PBMCs, or DNA extracted from either sample type. As concerns this clone: Its antigen is still unknown. Per-base qualities were not stored, and no clone one base away is much larger.

TCRbeta CDR3 regions were amplified from genomic DNA by means of the immunoSEQ Assay, a bias-controlled multiplex PCR. Per the authors' processing: Within the assay, amplification of reference gene primers was used to estimate how many nucleated cells each sample contained. To quantify the absolute abundance of each unique TCRbeta CDR3 rearrangement, sequence reads were collapsed and filtered. Productive Simpson clonality was computed per sample as the square root of Simpson's diversity index over productive rearrangements. Entries here come from immuneACCESS through TCRdb and include only in-frame sequences with V and J called. Some clones fail to appear in such tables; in the studies checked, an unresolved V gene covers under half of the shortfall, and the cause of the remainder is unknown. V and J calls and clone size follow that table, whereas D and trimming were derived from the DNA. The table for this sample lists a few hundred thousand clones; roughly four fifths of them were counted only once. The ten largest clonotypes hold roughly 3% of the sample.

The receptor was isolated from a woman in her twenties or thirties who had recovered from COVID-19. In this chain, TRBV7-9 is recombined with TRBJ2-3; 11 central nucleotides agree with TRBD2. Sequencing input: peripheral blood. The nucleotides read TGTGCCAGCAGCTTGTCACTAGCGGGAGTAGTAGATACGCAGTATTTT. Its product reads: CASSLSLAGVVDTQYF.